Listed below are T cell receptor beta chains from one sample, sequenced in a study of PD-1 blockade in classical Hodgkin lymphoma. TCRdb's table, derived via immunoSEQ multiplex PCR, lists solely in-frame clones and lacks some. The table includes some 96,000 clones, roughly 79% detected once. The sequencing used peripheral blood mononuclear cells (PBMCs), collected before the second cycle of nivolumab. The receptors here all came from a human donor with classical Hodgkin lymphoma. The CDR3 runs from the conserved cysteine through the conserved F or W. Fields, in order: D gene, clone size, CDR3 length, J gene, V gene, CDR3 DNA, CDR3 protein. The D gene is left open where the match is weak. Size tells how often a clone was seen (once, few, many) or the class of an expanded clone, and some rows leave it out.

TRBD2 | . | 16 | TRBJ2-5 | TRBV5-1 | TGCGCCAGCAGCCAAGGACTAGCGGGAGTTCAAGAGACCCAGTACTTC | CASSQGLAGVQETQYF
. | once | 13 | TRBJ2-5 | TRBV5-4 | TGTGCCAGCAGCTTGGGGGGGCGGGAGACCCAGTACTTC | CASSLGGRETQYF
. | few | 13 | TRBJ1-2 | TRBV4-3 | TGCGCCAGCAGCCAAGACAGAAACTATGGCTACACCTTC | CASSQDRNYGYTF
. | . | 14 | TRBJ2-5 | TRBV10-2 | TGCGCCAGCAGTGAGGGTGGCCGGGGAGAGACCCAGTACTTC | CASSEGGRGETQYF
. | . | 15 | TRBJ2-1 | TRBV19 | TGTGCCAGCTCCCTGACGGGATTCCCTGGCGATGAGCAGTTCTTC | CASSLTGFPGDEQFF
. | . | 13 | TRBJ1-1 | TRBV7-3 | TGTGCCAGCAGCTTAGGATTCGGGGGAGAAGCTTTCTTT | CASSLGFGGEAFF
TRBD2 | . | 16 | TRBJ2-5 | TRBV4-3 | TGCGCCAGCAGCCAAGAGGGGGGGACTAAACAAGAGACCCAGTACTTC | CASSQEGGTKQETQYF
. | few | 13 | TRBJ1-5 | TRBV5-6 | TGTGCCAGCAGCTTGGGGGTTAATCAGCCCCAGCATTTT | CASSLGVNQPQHF
. | . | 14 | TRBJ2-2 | TRBV10-1 | TGCGCCAGCAGTGAGGGCAGGAACACCGGGGAGCTGTTTTTT | CASSEGRNTGELFF
. | . | 16 | TRBJ1-1 | TRBV4-2 | TGTGCCAGCAGCCGAGGCCGCGAGTTGGCAGGAGGTTTGGCTTTCTTT | CASSRGRELAGGLAFF
. | . | 12 | TRBJ2-7 | TRBV5-1 | TGCGCCAGCAGCTCGGCCAACTACGAGCAGTACTTC | CASSSANYEQYF
. | . | 16 | TRBJ1-1 | TRBV30 | TGTGCCTGGAGTGTACCCGGAGGGGCAGCTTTTACTGAAGCTTTCTTT | CAWSVPGGAAFTEAFF
TRBD2 | . | 13 | TRBJ2-7 | TRBV28 | TGTGCCAGCAGTTCTAGCGGAGTATACGAGCAGTACTTC | CASSSSGVYEQYF
TRBD2 | . | 17 | TRBJ2-3 | TRBV9 | TGTGCCAGCAGCGTAGAACTAGCGGGACCGGGAGGAGATACGCAGTATTTT | CASSVELAGPGGDTQYF
. | . | 15 | TRBJ1-5 | TRBV7-2 | TGTGCCAGCAGCTTAGGTCGGGGGGCGCATCAGCCCCAGCATTTT | CASSLGRGAHQPQHF
TRBD1 | . | 15 | TRBJ2-7 | TRBV29-1 | TGCAGCGTTGAAGAAAGGGCAAGGGACAGGGAGGCCCTACTATTC | CSVEERARDREALLF
. | . | 14 | TRBJ1-4 | TRBV4-1 | TGCGCCAGCAGGGCCCGTGCAACTAATGAAAAACTGTTTTTT | CASRARATNEKLFF
TRBD2 | . | 17 | TRBJ2-1 | TRBV9 | TGTGCCAGCAGCGCGGGGACTAGCGGGAGGTTTTCCAATGAGCAGTTCTTC | CASSAGTSGRFSNEQFF
. | . | 16 | TRBJ2-4 | TRBV28 | TGTGCCAGCAGTCCTGGGAGTCTTGAGGCCAAAAACATTCAGTACTTC | CASSPGSLEAKNIQYF
. | . | 14 | TRBJ1-2 | TRBV9 | TGTGCCAGCAGCGTAGGAGAGGGGGTGGTTGGCTACACCTTC | CASSVGEGVVGYTF
. | . | 14 | TRBJ2-5 | TRBV9 | TGTGCCAGCACCAAAGGGGGGGACCAAGAGACCCAGTACTTC | CASTKGGDQETQYF
. | . | 15 | TRBJ2-3 | TRBV5-1 | TGCGCCAGCAGCTTGACCGGGACTCCGGCAGATACGCAGTATTTT | CASSLTGTPADTQYF
TRBD1 | . | 16 | TRBJ2-2 | TRBV10-3 | TGTGCCATCAGTGCTCAGGACAGGGTGTCCACCGGGGAGCTGTTTTTT | CAISAQDRVSTGELFF
. | . | 15 | TRBJ1-2 | TRBV30 | TGTGCCTGGAGTGTACAAGTGGCAGATAACTATGGCTACACCTTC | CAWSVQVADNYGYTF
TRBD1 | . | 13 | TRBJ2-1 | TRBV19 | TGTGCCAGTAGTGTTCAACAGGGGATTGAGCAGTTCTTC | CASSVQQGIEQFF